The clone carrying this TCR beta chain shows up as medium-sized by frequency. The antigen remains undetermined. The CDR3 has 15 residues. TRB was amplified from about 250 ng of peripheral blood genomic DNA per sample. TRB was amplified by touch-down multiplex PCR, primer pools A and B combined. TCRdb reprocessed the multiplex PCR reads, keeping one entry per CDR3 protein, no DNA. The sample totals around 2,700 distinct CDR3 sequences. These data come from a study of T cell clusters in autoimmune cytopenias. About the research overall: TRB sequencing had a median around 52,000 reads and 2,350 distinct clonotypes per sample.

Points from the study as a whole: No experiment has yet validated the function of the T cell clusters defined in silico.

The TCR originated in a human donor with an autoimmune cytopenia or autoimmune hepatitis (not recorded which). The chain has TRBV12-3 or TRBV12-4 and TRBJ2-3; the TRBD1 assignment by TCRdb is unverifiable without DNA. The sample was peripheral blood. The CDR3 region is CASSRWDGSTDTQYF.